The 3 T cell receptor beta chains below all came from one sample that was sequenced in a study of shared clonotypes between healthy human individuals (dated by TCRdb to about 2020). CD8 naive samples were CD45RO-negative cells positively selected for CCR7, giving a CD45RA+CCR7+ population that excluded TemRA cells. Preparation of the library involved the immunoSEQ multiplex PCR assay. The source is immuneACCESS, and TCRdb retained only in-frame sequences with V and J called. Part of the clones is not carried over; for the studies checked, unresolved V genes explain less than half of this, and the remainder is unexplained. The sample table holds about 680,000 clones, of which 92% were seen once. The leading ten clones occupy 24% of the sample. The sample consisted of naive CD8+ T cells sorted from blood. The label giving this sample's cell subset or site can be read as: CD45RA+CCR7+. The source is a man aged 25-45 years in good health.

This clone was seen just once. The J gene is TRBJ2-1, the V gene TRBV2, with 15 bases aligning to TRBD2. With V trimmed by 8 bases and J by 4 bases, 9 bases remained unmatched. Germline CDR1 and CDR2: SNHLY and FYNNEI. The CDR3 has 17 amino acids. The CDR3 spells CASYGTSGRSAYNEQFF. CDR3 DNA sequence: TGTGCCAGCTATGGGACTAGCGGGAGGTCGGCTTACAATGAGCAGTTCTTC.

This clone was counted once. The chain uses TRBV28 and TRBJ2-7; TRBD1 matches at 9 bases. Trimming took 6 bases from V and 2 from J; bases not matched to a gene: 14. The CDR3 covers 17 residues. CDR1 and CDR2 from the germline V gene are MDHEN and SYDVKM. DNA of the CDR3: TGTGCCAGCAGCTCCCTAGCCAGGGACAGGGCCCCCTACGAGCAGTACTTC. It translates to CASSSLARDRAPYEQYF.

The CDR3 protein is CASSPSRGYEQYF. As DNA, the CDR3 is TGCGCCAGCAGCCCCAGTCGCGGGTACGAGCAGTACTTC. This chain connects TRBV4-1 to TRBJ2-7; D possibly corresponds to TRBD2 (5 bases). Germline CDR1 is MGHRA and CDR2 is YSYEKL. Trimming took off 4 bases at V and 4 bases at J, with 11 bases between the two ends. This CDR3 has 13 amino acids.